This T cell receptor (beta chain) derives from a study of beta chain features in type 1 diabetes. The overall study: Patients were similar to healthy donors in age and gender (as well as in cell yields).

Once sorted, every population was more than 98% pure. Expressed TCRB transcripts were sequenced because the entire RNA isolate underwent reverse transcription. Clones were sequenced by immunoSEQ multiplex PCR, and TCRdb holds only the in-frame ones, with some missing. The sample carries under 900,000 clones, roughly 15% recorded once. In the case of this clone: The target antigen is unknown.

This CDR3 is 14 amino acids long. Germline CDR1 and CDR2: SGHTA and FQGNSA. V shed 2 bases and J shed 4 bases, with 11 bases lying between them. Study observations and caveats: Shortening of TCRB CDR3s, moderate but significant, appeared in all four CD4+ subsets of Type 1 diabetes patients.

Sequenced sample: naive CD4+ T cells from blood. The chain is built from TRBV7-2 and TRBJ1-1, with a tentative D call TRBD1 (5 bases). The clonotype was recovered from a young woman in good health. DNA of the CDR3: TGTGCCAGCAGCTTACAGGGTCGTAGCACTGAAGCTTTCTTT. Amino acid sequence: CASSLQGRSTEAFF.